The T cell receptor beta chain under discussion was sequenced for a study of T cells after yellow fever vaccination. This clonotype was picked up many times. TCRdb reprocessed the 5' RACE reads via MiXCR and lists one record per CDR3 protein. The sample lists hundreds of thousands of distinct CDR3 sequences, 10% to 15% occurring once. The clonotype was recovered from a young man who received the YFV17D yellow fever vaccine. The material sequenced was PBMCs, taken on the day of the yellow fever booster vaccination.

CDR3 protein: CATSRDTAPNQPQHF. The CDR3 DNA is TGTGCCACCAGCAGAGATACAGCGCCCAATCAGCCCCAGCATTTT. The chain carries TRBV15 and TRBJ1-5; D is unclear. This CDR3 contains 15 residues. V dropped 0 bases and J dropped 3 bases, with 9 bases sitting between them. Germline V lookup: CDR1 LNHNV, CDR2 YYDKDF (reference sequence).